This record looks at one T cell receptor (beta chain) sequence and its context. Those enrolled in Seattle joined during active infection and were followed longitudinally afterward. The CDR3 extends over 15 amino acids. CDR1 KGHDR and CDR2 SFDVKD come from the germline V gene. V shed 2 bases, J shed 1 base, and the junction held 1 base outside the gene matches. This entry comes from a study of blood T cell repertoires in COVID-19. Study at large: There were acute and convalescent COVID-19 samples, and they came from the United States, Italy and Spain.

In the authors' workflow: Reference gene primer amplification in the assay estimated nucleated cell counts. Some clones are missing from TCRdb's copy, which holds only in-frame ones; the method was immunoSEQ multiplex PCR. The DNA gave D and trimming, while V, J and clone size come from that table. In the table there are roughly 260,000 clones, around 92% of which are singletons. The receptor's source is a person in their late teens or twenties with COVID-19, enrolled during active disease. Sequencing was done on a sample of peripheral blood. The chain links TRBV24-1 to TRBJ2-3; the match to TRBD1 covers 8 bases. CDR3 loop: CATSDWGQGTDTQYF. The CDR3, as DNA: TGTGCCACCAGTGATTGGGGACAGGGCACAGATACGCAGTATTTT.